This TCR beta chain emerged from a study of shared clonotypes between healthy human individuals (dated by TCRdb to about 2020). With regard to the full study: The cohort included three men and two women between 18 and 49 years of age. For each donor, CD4 naive and CD4 memory were each given three plates, CD8 naive was given two plates, and CD8 memory was given one plate. The study deeply sequenced blood TCR repertoires of several healthy adults to estimate repertoire size and the extent of clonotype sharing between individuals. To increase sequencing depth and limit assay-specific biases, TCR repertoire library preparation and sequencing were carried out by different laboratories using diverse techniques. Between about 0.8 and 9.5 billion PBMCs per donor were obtained by leukapheresis. The full study reports these points: Naive subsets generally had larger estimated clonotype richness than memory subsets. Only blood was sampled, and tissue TCR repertoires likely differ from those in blood. Compared with non-shared clonotypes, clonotypes shared by all four sorted-subset donors had higher generation probabilities. Because the study included a small number of donors, the genetic and exposure-history diversity represented was limited. About 5% of naive CD4, roughly 3.6% of naive CD8, about 2.1% of memory CD4, and 0.4% of memory CD8 clonotypes were shared across several donors. Even with the large sequencing depth, rarefaction of the sorted-subset datasets indicated that sequencing was incomplete. Pairwise subsampling led to the expectation that sequencing depth would affect the degree of clonotype sharing among donors.

As concerns this clone: Which antigen it targets is not known. One base away there is no much larger clone; base qualities are not given.

TCR CDR3 regions were amplified from genomic DNA by multiplex PCR using the deep immunoSEQ assay. Genomic DNA extracted from each cell subset was distributed evenly over all wells of several immunoSEQ 96-well plates, and each plate served as one replicate. For sorted subsets, approximately 200 ng of genomic DNA, equivalent to some 30,000 T cell genomes, went into each replicate PCR. Purified libraries were measured with a Qubit 3.0 fluorometer, size-checked on a Bioanalyzer 2100, and measured again with the KAPA Library Quantification kit. Every immunoSEQ 96-well plate was sequenced on a separate single-read 150-cycle Illumina NextSeq 550 flow cell. The paper's processing steps were these. The immunoSEQ output contained only junctional sequences without quality scores, so filtering could not match that applied to full-length reads. Sequences were annotated with PyIR, a Python wrapper for IgBLAST v1.9, using IMGT germline references to assign V/J genes and CDR3. Reads were filtered out if the reads had weak V/J assignments (E-value above 1e-6), no CDR3, stop codons, out-of-frame junctions, or ambiguous translated residues. V3J clonotypes were defined by identical inferred V gene, J gene, and CDR3 amino acid sequence. Percentage overlap between repertoires was calculated by dividing the number of shared unique clonotypes by the size of the smaller repertoire. Repertoire richness was assessed with RTK rarefaction, the Chao1 estimator, and Recon v2.1 estimates of unobserved clonotypes. OLGA was used to compute generation probabilities for all TCRbeta clonotypes that the gDNA method yielded from four donors. TCRdb's version of the immuneACCESS table is confined to in-frame rearrangements and falls short of the full clone set. An unresolved V gene accounts for under half of the shortfall where checked; the remainder is of unknown origin. V and J calls and clone size are those listed in that table; D and trimming were worked out from the DNA. In this sample the table shows 1.6 million or so clones, approximately 97% of which occur a single time. Approximately 1% of the sample rests with the top ten.

The V and J ends are trimmed by 3 bases and 0 bases, leaving 13 bases between them. Via the germline V gene, CDR1 is SGHRS and CDR2 YFSETQ. From its cysteine to its phenylalanine, the CDR3 spans 16 amino acids. Just the 48-base CDR3 DNA is kept, in frame starting at base 1. Donors were healthy HIV-negative adults with no recently reported acute infections or vaccinations. All donors were Caucasian adults living in Nashville, Tennessee, USA. CD4+ T cells were enriched by magnetic negative selection; naive cells were then positively selected on CD45RA, and the negative fraction formed the memory subset. Blood was collected by leukapheresis, and PBMCs were isolated by Ficoll-Histopaque density gradient centrifugation and then cryopreserved in liquid nitrogen vapor phase. Analytical flow cytometry was used to check the purity and quantity of each magnetically sorted T cell population. From each sorted fraction, genomic DNA was isolated and quantified by UV absorbance on a Nanodrop 2000c.

The clonotype originates from a man aged 30-40 years in good health. Sequencing was done on a sample of naive CD4+ T cells sorted from blood. In light of the paper, this sample's cell subset or site label describes: CD45RA+ positively selected. The chain is encoded by TRBV5-1 joined to TRBJ2-1; a confident D gene designation cannot be given. The sequence in DNA is TGCGCCAGCAGCTCGCTCTGGGGAAGCTCCTACAATGAGCAGTTCTTC. Its product reads: CASSSLWGSSYNEQFF.